Sequencing of this T cell receptor (beta chain) was carried out in a study of T cells in Graves' hyperthyroidism and ophthalmopathy. General study findings and limits: A model using 13 V-J features told ophthalmopathy apart from stable hyperthyroidism.

The CDR3 has 13 amino acids. J gave up 4 bases and V 7 bases, and 6 bases lay outside the gene matches. Germline V gene sequence: CDR1 ENHRY, CDR2 SYGVKD. RNA transcripts provided the source from which TCR beta CDR3 regions were amplified. The HTBI primer set served for first-round RT-PCR of the TCR CDR3. TCRdb reanalysed the multiplex PCR reads using MiXCR and keeps one entry per CDR3 protein. The data hold hundreds of thousands of distinct CDR3 sequences, with roughly 40% observed a single time. These patients, aged 18 to 65, had recently diagnosed hyperthyroidism lasting under 2 months. Those patients with uncontrolled infection, other autoimmune disease, pregnancy or lactation were excluded. This clonotype appeared many times. Its antigen is unknown.

The source of this sequence is a man between 18 and 35 years old with Graves' hyperthyroidism. The genes are TRBV10-3 and TRBJ1-1; 7 positions agree with TRBD1. Input material: blood. The DNA of the CDR3 is TGTGCCATCAACCAGGGGGAGGGCACTGAAGCTTTCTTT. Amino acids: CAINQGEGTEAFF.